The rows below give T cell receptor beta chains drawn from one sample of a study of cytomegalovirus exposure and HLA in healthy donors. Profiling relied on immunoSEQ multiplex PCR, and the TCRdb table lists in-frame clones only, not all of them. The table has 100,000 to 150,000 clones, roughly 80% seen once. The sequenced sample consisted of PBMCs. These receptors were obtained from a woman between 45 and 60 years old in good health and CMV-seronegative. CDR3s include the opening cysteine and the closing phenylalanine or tryptophan. A D gene is named only where the DNA matches it firmly. Some rows mark clone size as missing; the rest say once, few, many or name a class of expanded clone.

TGTGCCAGCAGTTACTCGGAGGGTTCCACCGGGGAGCTGTTTTTT CASSYSEGSTGELFF TRBJ2-2 - - TRBV6-5 15
TGTGCCAGCAGCTGGGAGGGTTACGAGCAGTACTTC CASSWEGYEQYF TRBJ2-7 - TRBD2 TRBV7-2 12
TGCAGCGTTGACTCTAGCGGGAGAGGTTCAGGAGAGCAGTTCTTC CSVDSSGRGSGEQFF TRBJ2-1 - TRBD2 TRBV29-1 15
TGCGCCAGCAGTGAAGCTACGACTGCTTCCGCTGAGGGCTATGGCTACACCTTC CASSEATTASAEGYGYTF TRBJ1-2 once - TRBV6-1 18
TGTGCCAGCAGTGCTCATAGCGGGAGCGGGAGTGAGCAGTTCTTC CASSAHSGSGSEQFF TRBJ2-1 once TRBD2 TRBV2 15
TGTGCCACCAACCTACAGAGAAGCTCCTACAATGAGCAGTTCTTC CATNLQRSSYNEQFF TRBJ2-1 - - TRBV15 15
TGTGCCAGCAGTGGGACAAGAGCTTTCTTT CASSGTRAFF TRBJ1-1 few - TRBV28 10
TGTGCCAGCAGCGAACTAGCGGGAATCCCAGATACGCAGTATTTT CASSELAGIPDTQYF TRBJ2-3 - TRBD2 TRBV7-3 15
TGTGCCAGCAGCTTAGGGACAGGGCTTGGAGAAAAACTGTTTTTT CASSLGTGLGEKLFF TRBJ1-4 - TRBD1 TRBV7-9 15
TGTGCCAGCAGCTTGGCTAGGATTGGCTCCTACGAGCAGTACTTC CASSLARIGSYEQYF TRBJ2-7 once - TRBV11-1 15
TGTGCCAGCAGAGAACAGGGCCGCTACGAGCAGTACTTC CASREQGRYEQYF TRBJ2-7 - - TRBV25-1 13
TGTGCCAGCAGCTTAACGGGAGAGAGGGCCACCTTC CASSLTGERATF TRBJ1-2 few - TRBV7-3 12
TGTGCCAGCAGCTTAAATCCCGTCGGGCAGGCGGGAGGAAACACCATATATTTT CASSLNPVGQAGGNTIYF TRBJ1-3 - - TRBV7-3 18
TGTGCCAGTAGCGGGGGGGTATCCTACGAGCAGTACTTC CASSGGVSYEQYF TRBJ2-7 - TRBD2 TRBV19 13
TGCGCCAGCAGCCCCGCCGCTGCGGGGGGGATACAGACCCAGTACTTC CASSPAAAGGIQTQYF TRBJ2-5 once TRBD2 TRBV5-1 16
TGTGCCAGCAGAGCCCGGGACTCTCCCTACAATGAGCAGTTCTTC CASRARDSPYNEQFF TRBJ2-1 - - TRBV2 15
TGTGCCAGCAGTTTCCAACAGGGGGCAGTGGAGCAGTACTTC CASSFQQGAVEQYF TRBJ2-7 - TRBD1 TRBV28 14
TGTGCCAGCAGCACTCACGGGACAGCCTACGAGCAGTACTTC CASSTHGTAYEQYF TRBJ2-7 once TRBD1 TRBV5-8 14
TGTGCCAGCAGCTTAGGACCGACTAGCGGGGGTCAGTACTTC CASSLGPTSGGQYF TRBJ2-4 - TRBD2 TRBV7-2 14
TGTGCCACCAGCAGAGATAGTTCTAGCCCTCAAGAGACCCAGTACTTC CATSRDSSSPQETQYF TRBJ2-5 - - TRBV15 16
TGTGCCAGCAGCGTAAACTACGAGCAGTACTTC CASSVNYEQYF TRBJ2-7 few - TRBV7-9 11
TGTGCCAGCAGCTTAGCCGGGGGTGAAGGGATAGGGGCTTTCTTT CASSLAGGEGIGAFF TRBJ1-1 - - TRBV7-2 15
TGTGCCATCAGTGACAGGGGAACTGGAAACACCATATATTTT CAISDRGTGNTIYF TRBJ1-3 - - TRBV10-3 14
TGTGCCAGCTCACGTGGGACAGGGAATCAGCCCCAGCATTTT CASSRGTGNQPQHF TRBJ1-5 once TRBD1 TRBV18 14
TGTGCCAGCAGCTTAGGGACCCGGGGGGGAAGGACAGATACGCAGTATTTT CASSLGTRGGRTDTQYF TRBJ2-3 - TRBD2 TRBV7-3 17
TGTGCCAGCTCTAATAGCGGGGGAGACAATGAGCAGTTCTTC CASSNSGGDNEQFF TRBJ2-1 - TRBD2 TRBV18 14
TGTGCCAGCAGTTTTGAACAGGGGGCGACCGGAAGCAATCAGCCCCAGCATTTT CASSFEQGATGSNQPQHF TRBJ1-5 few TRBD1 TRBV28 18
TGTGCCTGGAGTGTAGGACAGGGGACAGGCTACGAGCAGTACTTC CAWSVGQGTGYEQYF TRBJ2-7 - TRBD1 TRBV30 15
TGTGCCAGCAGGAGACTAGCGGGATCGATCGGGGAGCTGTTTTTT CASRRLAGSIGELFF TRBJ2-2 - TRBD2 TRBV6-5 15
TGTGCCATCAGACCAGGCACTAGGACAGATACGCAGTATTTT CAIRPGTRTDTQYF TRBJ2-3 - - TRBV10-3 14